The next 13 T cell receptor beta chains were all read from a single sample in a study of early T cells in non-severe SARS-CoV-2 infection. TCRdb reanalysed the 5' RACE reads using MiXCR and keeps one entry per CDR3 protein. The data hold about 83,000 distinct CDR3 sequences, with roughly an eighth observed a single time. Sequencing was done on a sample of whole blood. Receptors were obtained from an adult who was a healthcare worker with PCR-confirmed SARS-CoV-2 infection or an uninfected control (not recorded which).

This clonotype was found a few times. This sequence joins TRBV7-2 and TRBJ2-7, with a weak D call TRBD2 (5 bases). The CDR3 has 14 amino acids. V was cut by 6 bases and J by 4 bases, with 16 bases left in between. The V gene's germline CDR1 is SGHTA and CDR2 FQGNSA. The CDR3 loop reads CASRPLVNSYEQYF. In DNA form, the CDR3 reads TGTGCCAGCAGGCCACTAGTAAATTCTTACGAGCAGTACTTC.

This clonotype has a count of ten or more. The chain carries TRBV7-8 and TRBJ2-7; possible D gene TRBD1, 6 bases. Germline-derived CDR1 and CDR2 are SGHVS and FQNEAQ. The CDR3 has 15 residues. The V gene lost 6 bases and the J gene lost 3 bases, with 18 bases spanning the gap. CDR3 in DNA: TGTGCCAGCAGGAGGTTCCAGGGGATAAACTACGAGCAGTACTTC. Amino acid sequence: CASRRFQGINYEQYF.

This clonotype was observed at least ten times. V is TRBV4-3 and J is TRBJ2-5, with TRBD2 as a possible D gene (7 bases). Between the trimmed V and J ends, which lost 1 base and 5 bases, there was a span of 14 bases. This CDR3 spans 15 amino acids. CDR1 and CDR2 (germline): LGHNA, YSLEER. CDR3 protein: CASSQAGGLTETQYF. The CDR3 region has the DNA TGCGCCAGCAGCCAAGCGGGGGGCCTGACGGAGACCCAGTACTTC.

The chain uses TRBV20-1 and TRBJ2-3; D remains ambiguous. V lost 5 bases and J lost 0, with 15 bases in between. In germline, CDR1 is DFQATT, CDR2 SNEGSKA (reference sequence). This CDR3 is built from 15 residues. The CDR3: CSAPPGGTSTDTQYF. The CDR3 bases are TGCAGTGCTCCCCCTGGCGGTACTAGCACAGATACGCAGTATTTT.

This clonotype appeared a few times. A junction boundary mismatches the germline segment, possibly from a read error. The chain combines TRBV18 with TRBJ2-7, with D unclear. CDR3 size: 15 residues. Germline loops: CDR1 KGHSH, CDR2 LQKENI. CDR3 region: CANSPPLSPTYEQYF. CDR3 DNA: TGTGCCAACTCACCACCGCTCAGCCCCACCTACGAGCAGTACTTC.

The J gene is TRBJ1-5, the V gene TRBV6-5; tentative D call: TRBD1 (5 bases). Germline assignment: CDR1 MNHEY and CDR2 SVGAGI. The CDR3 totals 12 residues. V gave up 6 bases and J gave up 7 bases, with 10 bases separating them. CDR3 region: CASSTGGQPQHF. CDR3 nucleotides: TGTGCCAGCAGCACTGGGGGGCAGCCCCAGCATTTT.

In its sample, this clonotype was seen a few times. This chain joins TRBV3-1 and TRBJ2-3; D is unresolved. The CDR3 contains 14 residues. Germline lookup yields CDR1 LGHDT and CDR2 YNNKEL (reference sequence). Between the trimmed V and J ends, which lost 1 base and 4 bases, there was a span of 9 bases. The DNA for the CDR3 is TGTGCCAGCAGCCAAGTGGAATCGGCAGATACGCAGTATTTT. Protein product: CASSQVESADTQYF.

The chain combines TRBV23-1 with TRBJ1-2, with no clear D. TRBV23-1 is labeled an ORF, and its function is uncertain. CDR3 length: 18 amino acids. The germline V and J ends were trimmed by 0 bases and 4 bases, with 21 bases remaining between them. CDR3 nucleotide sequence: TGCGCCAGCAGTCAATCGAAAGCCCGCAGGTGTCAGGTCTATGGCTACACCTTC. Encoded protein: CASSQSKARRCQVYGYTF.

This clonotype appeared many times. The V call is TRBV2, the J call TRBJ2-7; no clear D gene. This CDR3 region has 15 residues. The germline V and J ends were trimmed by 2 bases and 0 bases, with 11 bases remaining between them. CDR1 SNHLY and CDR2 FYNNEI come from the germline V gene. The CDR3 reads CASSERLHGSYEQYF. CDR3 bases: TGTGCCAGCAGTGAAAGACTTCACGGCTCCTACGAGCAGTACTTC.

A few counts support this clonotype. V gene TRBV5-5 combines with J gene TRBJ2-5, with D maybe TRBD2 (6 bases). The CDR3 is made up of 17 amino acids. V lost 2 bases and J 1 base, leaving 18 bases between the germline ends. Germline assignment: CDR1 SGHKS and CDR2 YYEKEE (reference sequence). This chain's CDR3 is CASSLGFSGPAQETQYF. CDR3 DNA: TGTGCCAGCAGCTTAGGTTTTAGCGGACCTGCCCAAGAGACCCAGTACTTC.

This clonotype was counted at least ten times. V gene TRBV5-6 combines with J gene TRBJ1-1; unclear D gene. The V gene lost 4 bases and the J gene lost 0 bases, with 13 bases spanning the gap. The CDR3 has 15 residues. Germline assignment: CDR1 SGHDT and CDR2 YYEEEE. The chain's CDR3 is CASSLGERVNTEAFF. The DNA of the CDR3 is TGTGCCAGCAGCCTTGGGGAAAGAGTGAACACTGAAGCTTTCTTT. Variable domain in full (rest from reference TRBV5-6 and TRBJ1-1): DAGVTQSPTHLIKTRGQQVTLRCSPKSGHDTVSWYQQALGQGPQFIFQYYEEEERQRGNFPDRFSGHQFPNYSSELNVNALLLGDSALYLCASSLGERVNTEAFFGQGTRLTVV.

This clonotype has a handful of counts. The genes are TRBV3-2 and TRBJ2-3; the DNA was not compared with TRBD1, the D call given in the table. TRBV3-2 is listed as a pseudogene. The CDR3 length is 19 residues. In DNA, the CDR3 is TGTGCCAGCAGCCAAGGACACCTGTGGCCACGGCCGATCGGAGATACGCAGTATTTT. It yields the protein CASSQGHLWPRPIGDTQYF.

Concerning this clonotype itself: A junction boundary mismatches the germline segment, possibly from a read error. The rearrangement links TRBV20-1 to TRBJ2-1, with D perhaps TRBD1 (6 bases). The germline gives CDR1 DFQATT, CDR2 SNEGSKA (reference sequence). This CDR3 has 12 residues. The CDR3 DNA follows: TGCAATGCTAGAGACAGGACGGATGAGCAGTTCTTC. It translates to CNARDRTDEQFF.